What follows describes a single TCR beta chain. The CDR3 runs 13 residues. V dropped 4 bases and J dropped 6 bases, with 10 bases sitting between them. From germline, CDR1 is SGHTA and CDR2 FQGNSA. The PCR ran on 60 Vbeta and 13 Jbeta primers. Some clones are missing from TCRdb's copy, which holds only in-frame ones; the method was immunoSEQ multiplex PCR. The sample includes under 150,000 clones, over 75% of them seen just once. This specimen belongs to a study of cytomegalovirus exposure and HLA in healthy donors. The clonotype was recovered from a woman between 25 and 40 years old in good health and CMV-seronegative. The chain employs TRBV7-2 and TRBJ1-5; D perhaps matches TRBD1 (6 bases). Sequenced: PBMCs. The CDR3 DNA follows: TGTGCCAGCAGCTGGGGGACACTTCAGCCCCAGCATTTT. Encoded protein: CASSWGTLQPQHF.